The 24 T cell receptor beta chains listed next were all sequenced from one sample in a study of blood T cells in healthy people across ages. Primers used in a second PCR of roughly 7 to 11 cycles were a sample-barcoded 5' primer and a J-beta primer mix. TCRdb redid the calling of the 5' RACE reads with MiXCR, one entry per CDR3 protein. There are 450,000 to 700,000 distinct CDR3 sequences in the sample; approximately 30% occur only once, and about a fifth lies in the top ten. The sequencing input was blood. The receptors here all came from an older woman in good health.

This clonotype has just a few counts. In this CDR3 the conserved last residue, phenylalanine or tryptophan, is missing, so a read error is likely. The CDR3: CASSLDSGTYEQYL. The CDR3 bases are TGTGCCAGCAGCTTAGACTCAGGGACCTACGAGCAGTACCTC. This chain connects TRBV11-3 to TRBJ2-5; tentative D call: TRBD1 (5 bases). The J call may be faulty, since TRBJ2-7 better matches the DNA end. Germline CDR1 is SGHNT and CDR2 is YENEEA. This CDR3 spans 14 amino acids.

This clonotype has only a few counts. The chain has TRBV6-5 and TRBJ1-1; perhaps TRBD1 as D (6 bases). With 5 bases removed from V and 3 bases from J, the gap between germline ends came to 19 bases. The CDR3 has 16 residues. Germline CDR1 MNHEY, CDR2 SVGAGI. The CDR3 nucleotides are TGTGCCAGCAGTCCACCAACAGGGTATCGGGACACTGAAGCTTTCTTT. Its translation is CASSPPTGYRDTEAFF.

The rearrangement links TRBV4-3 to TRBJ2-2; 10 bases match TRBD2. The germline CDR1 and CDR2 sequences are LGHNA and YSLEER. The V segment lost 0 bases and the J segment 3 bases; nucleotides outside the gene matches: 7. The CDR3 extends over 18 amino acids. CDR3 DNA sequence: TGCGCCAGCAGCCAAGAGGCTAGCGGGGGCTCTTACACCGGGGAGCTGTTTTTT. Translating gives CASSQEASGGSYTGELFF.

V is TRBV12-3 or TRBV12-4 and J is TRBJ1-6, with D possibly matching TRBD1 (5 bases). Trimming stripped 5 bases from V and 7 bases from J, with 12 bases between. The CDR3 covers 14 residues. The DNA for the CDR3 is TGTGCCAGCAGTACTCAGGGAACAAATTCACCCCTCCACTTT. The encoded protein is CASSTQGTNSPLHF.

Details on this clonotype: One junction end disagrees with the germline gene, perhaps due to a read error. The chain combines TRBV6-2 or TRBV6-3 with TRBJ2-5, with 12 bases lining up with TRBD2. The closer fit of TRBJ2-1 to the DNA end suggests the J call may be wrong. The CDR3 length is 16 residues. Germline CDR1 reads MNHEY; CDR2 reads SVGEGT. CDR3 residues: CVSSPRLAGVGNEQFF. Here the CDR3 DNA reads TGTGTCAGCAGCCCTAGACTAGCGGGGGTAGGAAATGAGCAGTTCTTC.

The chain carries TRBV7-9 and TRBJ2-3; TRBD1 might be the D (6 bases). CDR3 length: 13 amino acids. V was trimmed by 8 bases and J by 2 bases, leaving 11 bases between them. Germline V gene data show CDR1 as SEHNR and CDR2 as FQNEAQ (reference sequence). The CDR3 sequence: CASGGGFTDTQYF. The CDR3 DNA follows: TGTGCCAGCGGGGGCGGTTTCACAGATACGCAGTATTTT.

This clonotype was recorded a few times. The chain couples TRBV12-3 or TRBV12-4 to TRBJ2-1; D call uncertain. Trimming cost V 7 bases and J 8 bases, with 12 bases left between them. The CDR3 runs to 12 residues. The CDR3 reads CASTLNSDEQFF. As DNA, the CDR3 is TGTGCCAGCACCCTCAACTCCGATGAGCAGTTCTTC.

The chain employs TRBV29-1 and TRBJ2-5; 10 nucleotides match TRBD1. The CDR3 is 14 amino acids. The V gene end was trimmed by 4 bases and the J gene end by 3 bases; junction bases not matched to a gene: 5. Germline CDR1 reads SQVTM; CDR2 reads ANQGSEA. In DNA form, the CDR3 reads TGCAGCGTTGGGACCGGGACAGGGGAAGAGACCCAGTACTTC. It codes for CSVGTGTGEETQYF.

There are many counts of this clonotype. V usage is TRBV6-6 and J usage is TRBJ1-2; possibly TRBD1 for D (5 bases). This CDR3 spans 14 amino acids. V shed 6 bases and J shed 6 bases, with 17 bases lying between them. From germline, CDR1 is MNHNY and CDR2 SVGAGI (reference sequence). The CDR3 nucleotides are TGTGCCAGCAGAGGACCGGGACTAAGGGATGGCTACACCTTC. Protein: CASRGPGLRDGYTF.

Worth noting for this clonotype: The junction and the germline gene differ at one end; a read error may be behind it. V is TRBV7-2 and J is TRBJ2-3, with 11 bases that match TRBD2. The germline CDR1 and CDR2 sequences are SGHTA and FQGNSA. The CDR3 spans 18 residues. CDR3 bases: TGTGCCAGCAGCGCCAATCCCGGGACTAGCGGATACACAGATACGCAATATTTT. Amino acids: CASSANPGTSGYTDTQYF.

This clonotype has only a few counts. This chain uses TRBV20-1 with TRBJ2-5; 8 bases line up with TRBD1. Looked up from germline, CDR1 is DFQATT and CDR2 is SNEGSKA (reference sequence). The CDR3 has 14 amino acids. With 1 base clipped from V and 5 bases from J, the junction kept 6 bases outside the gene matches. The CDR3 DNA follows: TGCAGTGCTAGAGTGACAGGGGATACGGAGACCCAGTACTTC. It codes for CSARVTGDTETQYF.

This clonotype was seen more than once but under ten times. V usage is TRBV10-3 and J usage is TRBJ2-1; D uncertain. There are 15 residues in the CDR3. V was pared by 8 bases and J by 5 bases, with 19 bases between. CDR1 and CDR2 (germline): ENHRY, SYGVKD. The CDR3 is CAIGKENEVDNEQFF. In DNA form, the CDR3 reads TGTGCCATCGGGAAGGAGAATGAAGTGGACAATGAGCAGTTCTTC.

The chain links TRBV2 to TRBJ1-1; the D is unclear. Trimming stripped 8 bases from V and 1 base from J, with 11 bases between. Germline loops: CDR1 SNHLY, CDR2 FYNNEI. This CDR3 has 13 residues. CDR3 nucleotide sequence: TGTGCCAGCTCCGGGGAAACGAACACTGAAGCTTTCTTT. Protein product: CASSGETNTEAFF.

This chain connects TRBV29-1 to TRBJ2-4; 7 nucleotides match TRBD1. V lost 6 bases and J lost 7; bases outside the gene matches: 9. Germline CDR1 reads SQVTM; CDR2 reads ANQGSEA. The CDR3 consists of 13 residues. CDR3 nucleotide sequence: TGCAGCGTAGGCACAGGGGTTTCTAACATTCAGTACTTC. Translation gives CSVGTGVSNIQYF.

DNA of the CDR3: TGCAGTGCTAGAGATTACAGGGTGAGCTATGGCTACACCTTC. Its protein product is CSARDYRVSYGYTF. This chain joins TRBV20-1 and TRBJ1-2, with a possible D match to TRBD1 (6 bases). With 0 bases removed from V and 4 bases from J, the gap between germline ends came to 12 bases. CDR3 length equals 14 residues. The V gene's germline CDR1 is DFQATT and CDR2 SNEGSKA (reference sequence).

The chain joins TRBV20-1 to TRBJ2-1, with 8 nucleotides matching TRBD2. This CDR3 is 15 amino acids long. J gave up 7 bases and V 3 bases, and 11 bases lay outside the gene matches. Per the germline V gene, CDR1 is DFQATT and CDR2 is SNEGSKA (reference sequence). The CDR3 bases are TGCAGTGCTAGGGGGGGGACTAGTGGAGGGAATGAGCAGTTCTTC. Its translation: CSARGGTSGGNEQFF.

The sample holds a few counts of this clonotype. This sequence joins TRBV6-2 or TRBV6-3 and TRBJ2-1; 12 bases fit TRBD2. V lost 5 bases and J lost 7; bases outside the gene matches: 9. Germline CDR1 and CDR2: MNHEY and SVGEGT. CDR3 size: 16 residues. The CDR3 reads CASSPHTTSGGNEQFF. CDR3 nucleotides: TGTGCCAGCAGTCCCCACACGACTAGCGGGGGTAATGAGCAGTTCTTC.

The chain recombines TRBV20-1 with TRBJ2-7; D unclear. Germline V lookup: CDR1 DFQATT, CDR2 SNEGSKA (reference sequence). The length of the CDR3 is 14 residues. Trimming shortened V by 3 bases and J by 3 bases, and 15 bases separated the two germline ends. CDR3: CSASVVAGLYEQYF. The DNA of the CDR3 is TGCAGTGCTAGTGTAGTGGCTGGGCTCTACGAGCAGTACTTC.

In this sample, this clonotype turned up many times. The junction shows a germline mismatch at one end, possibly a read error. This chain links TRBV5-1 with TRBJ1-5; D is unclear. CDR3 length equals 13 residues. Germline CDR1 is SGHRS and CDR2 is YFSETQ. Written as DNA, the CDR3 is TGTGCCAGCAGCTTTTTGAGCAATCAGCCCCAGCATTTT. As protein: CASSFLSNQPQHF.

The J gene is TRBJ2-5, the V gene TRBV5-1, with a weak D call TRBD2 (6 bases). The length of the CDR3 is 16 residues. The germline CDR1 and CDR2 sequences are SGHRS and YFSETQ. V lost 1 base and J 5 bases, leaving 18 bases between the germline ends. Here the CDR3 reads CASSLSTLAGTETQYF. The DNA of the CDR3 is TGCGCCAGCAGCTTGTCTACCCTGGCGGGGACGGAGACCCAGTACTTC.

This chain uses TRBV7-8 with TRBJ1-3; D is possibly TRBD1 (5 bases). Germline loops: CDR1 SGHVS, CDR2 FQNEAQ. V lost 5 bases and J lost 5, with 7 bases in between. The length of the CDR3 is 12 residues. CDR3 in DNA: TGTGCCAGCAGCATGGACAGAAACACCATATATTTT. Translation: CASSMDRNTIYF.

The rearrangement joins TRBV14 to TRBJ1-2; D not resolved. Germline CDR1 and CDR2: SGHDN and FVKESK. The V and J ends lost 0 bases and 4 bases respectively, with 9 bases between them. The CDR3 contains 14 residues. This CDR3 reads CASSQDTVVYGYTF. CDR3 in DNA: TGTGCCAGCAGCCAAGATACAGTCGTCTATGGCTACACCTTC.

This clonotype occurred a few times. The chain has TRBV15 and TRBJ2-7, with D unresolved. Germline CDR1 LNHNV, CDR2 YYDKDF (reference sequence). V was clipped by 0 bases and J by 0 bases, with 9 bases between them. CDR3 length: 15 amino acids. The CDR3 loop reads CATSRDLAASYEQYF. In nucleotides, the CDR3 is TGTGCCACCAGCAGAGATTTGGCAGCCTCCTACGAGCAGTACTTC.

The chain has TRBV20-1 and TRBJ2-6; D is possibly TRBD1 (6 bases). CDR1 and CDR2 (germline): DFQATT, SNEGSKA (reference sequence). The CDR3 spans 14 residues. V gave up 2 bases and J gave up 2 bases, with 7 bases separating them. CDR3 sequence: CSARQGTGANVLTF. The CDR3 DNA reads as TGCAGTGCTAGACAGGGGACTGGGGCCAACGTCCTGACTTTC.